Below, 5 T cell receptor beta chains from the same sample are listed, as sequenced in a study of blood T cell repertoires in COVID-19. The repertoire was sequenced with immunoSEQ multiplex PCR; TCRdb's copy has only in-frame clones and lacks some. Of about 300,000 clones in the sample, about 90% are singletons; the top ten hold less than 3.5%. The specimen was PBMCs or T cells enriched from blood (not recorded which). The source is a woman aged 50 to 65 who had been exposed to COVID-19.

Notes on this clone: Mismatch with germline at one junction end may stem from a read error. The V gene is TRBV4-2, the J gene TRBJ1-2; TRBD1 matches at 8 bases. CDR1 and CDR2 from the germline V gene are LGHNA and YNFKEQ. The CDR3 is 17 residues long. Here the CDR3 DNA reads TGTGCCAGCAGTCAAGATCCCGCGGGACAGGAAAGCTATGGCTACACCTTC. Translation gives CASSQDPAGQESYGYTF.

The chain combines TRBV7-2 with TRBJ1-5; 8 nucleotides agree with TRBD1. The CDR3 has 15 residues. V gave up 5 bases and J gave up 4 bases; unmatched junction bases: 7. Looked up from germline, CDR1 is SGHTA and CDR2 is FQGNSA. CDR3 DNA: TGTGCCAGCAGCCTAAGACAGGGGTATAATCAGCCCCAGCATTTT. It codes for CASSLRQGYNQPQHF.

V is TRBV18 and J is TRBJ2-5, with 7 positions matching TRBD1. Looked up from germline, CDR1 is KGHSH and CDR2 is LQKENI. The junction had 10 bases not matched to a gene; V was cut back by 5 bases and J by 1 base. The CDR3 extends over 16 amino acids. The CDR3 DNA reads TGTGCCAGCTCAACCGCCCATGACAGGGTCCAAGAGACCCAGTACTTC. As protein: CASSTAHDRVQETQYF.

This chain uses TRBV2 with TRBJ1-1; D remains unclear. CDR3 length equals 13 residues. Germline CDR1 is SNHLY and CDR2 is FYNNEI. The ends were cut back, 5 bases at V and 3 bases at J, with 10 bases in the middle. For the CDR3, the DNA is TGTGCCAGCAGTTGGAGGGTTGACACTGAAGCTTTCTTT. This sequence encodes CASSWRVDTEAFF.

The chain uses TRBV14 and TRBJ1-1, with a weak D call TRBD1 (6 bases). The ends were cut back, 3 bases at V and 0 bases at J, with 14 bases in the middle. Germline-derived CDR1 and CDR2 are SGHDN and FVKESK. The CDR3 is 16 amino acids. CDR3 protein: CASSHRTVTMNTEAFF. DNA of the CDR3: TGTGCCAGCAGCCACCGGACAGTTACCATGAACACTGAAGCTTTCTTT.